The 8 T cell receptor beta chains below come from one sample, sequenced in a study of metastatic and nonmetastatic thyroid tumors. TCRdb called clones again from the PCR reads with MiXCR. The table has 30,000 to 45,000 clones, about 29% seen once; the top ten hold approximately 10%. No treatment had been given to any patient before thyroid surgery. The source material was blood. All receptors come from a male donor with papillary thyroid cancer or a benign thyroid nodule (not recorded which). Some clones in this sample may be carry-over from other donors' samples.

The rearrangement joins TRBV15 to TRBJ2-7, with no clear D. The V and J ends lost 0 bases and 3 bases respectively, with 9 bases between them. Germline V CDR1 and CDR2: LNHNV, YYDKDF (reference sequence). This CDR3 contains 14 residues. This CDR3 is CATSRDPDGYEQYF. CDR3 in DNA: TGTGCCACCAGCAGAGATCCGGACGGCTACGAGCAGTACTTC.

This clone was observed at least ten times. The same CDR3 can be traced to other DNA sequences in this sample. The chain has TRBV6-4 and TRBJ1-5; 9 bases align to TRBD1. Germline V gene data show CDR1 as MRHNA and CDR2 as SNTAGT. The CDR3 sequence is 13 residues long. J was trimmed by 7 bases and V by 7 bases; bases with no gene match: 5. The CDR3 spells CASIGTGWQPQHF. CDR3 bases: TGTGCCAGCATTGGGACAGGGTGGCAGCCCCAGCATTTT.

Relative to its sample, this clone is medium-sized. This sequence joins TRBV6-1 and TRBJ2-7, with TRBD1 matching over 9 bases. J was trimmed by 5 bases and V by 5 bases; bases with no gene match: 13. Germline values: CDR1 MNHNS, CDR2 SASEGT. CDR3 length: 16 residues. The CDR3 loop reads CASSKTPGQGVHEQYF. Here the CDR3 DNA reads TGTGCCAGCAGTAAGACACCGGGACAGGGTGTCCACGAGCAGTACTTC.

The chain has TRBV5-1 and TRBJ2-7; TRBD2 aligns across 12 bases. Germline lookup yields CDR1 SGHRS and CDR2 YFSETQ. V lost 3 bases and J lost 5; bases outside the gene matches: 3. This CDR3 comprises 14 residues. The CDR3 sequence is CASSWTSGAHEQYF. Written as DNA, the CDR3 is TGCGCCAGCAGCTGGACTAGCGGGGCCCACGAGCAGTACTTC.

A remark on this clone: The junction departs from the called germline gene at one end, perhaps through a read error. V is TRBV19 and J is TRBJ2-2, with 8 nucleotides matching TRBD2. The CDR3 has 16 residues. The V gene's germline CDR1 is LNHDA and CDR2 SQIVND (reference sequence). Here the CDR3 DNA reads TGTGCTAGTAGTATAATGGCGGGAGGTTCTGGCGGGGAGCTGTTTTTT. Its translation is CASSIMAGGSGGELFF.

This clone was seen ten or more times. No conserved phenylalanine or tryptophan ends this CDR3, so it is likely a read error. This chain links TRBV19 with TRBJ1-2, with 7 bases lining up with TRBD1. The germline V gene has CDR1 LNHDA and CDR2 SQIVND (reference sequence). V shed 4 bases and J 1 base; nucleotides not matched to a gene: 6. This CDR3 is built from 15 residues. CDR3 loop: CASSTLTGINYGYTS. CDR3 DNA: TGTGCCAGTAGTACACTGACAGGGATTAACTATGGCTACACCTCC.

Many counts were recorded for this clone. The chain couples TRBV28 to TRBJ1-2; D is unresolved. This CDR3 is 12 amino acids long. Trimming pared 4 bases from V and 3 bases from J, leaving 6 bases between. From germline, CDR1 is MDHEN and CDR2 SYDVKM. The CDR3 here is CASSSTHYGYTF. The CDR3 DNA is TGTGCCAGCAGTTCCACCCACTATGGCTACACCTTC.

The chain is built from TRBV11-2 and TRBJ1-1, with 8 bases fitting TRBD1. Trimming removed 4 bases from V and 5 bases from J; junction bases left unmatched: 12. The CDR3 length is 16 residues. The germline V gene encodes CDR1 SGHAT and CDR2 FQNNGV. CDR3 in amino acids: CASSSYTGGARTEAFF. CDR3 in DNA: TGTGCCAGCAGCTCGTATACAGGGGGGGCCAGGACTGAAGCTTTCTTT.